Each of the 14 T cell receptor beta chains below was sequenced from the same sample in a study of CXCR3-negative and CXCR3-positive naive CD8 T cells. The libraries of TRB cDNA were prepared using 5' RACE with UMI labels. TCRdb re-called the 5' RACE reads and gives one entry per CDR3 protein, without DNA. This table holds over 100,000 distinct CDR3 sequences. Sequenced sample: naive CXCR3- CD8+ T cells from blood. The subset here: CD45RO-CCR7+CD27+CD95- naive CD8+ T cells lacking CXCR3 (TNR3-). The origin of the receptors is a human donor in good health. Some clones in this sample may be carry-over from other donors' samples.

This rearrangement joins TRBV9 to TRBJ2-3; TCRdb names TRBD2, which stays unverified in the absence of DNA. This CDR3 is built from 15 residues. Germline V gives CDR1 SGDLS, CDR2 YYNGEE. This CDR3 reads CASSSGLAGVDTQYF.

The rearrangement links TRBV3-1 to TRBJ2-1; TCRdb lists TRBD2, though no DNA is available to test this call. CDR1 is LGHDT, CDR2 YNNKEL, per germline (reference sequence). The CDR3 is 15 residues long. The CDR3 loop reads CASSQRDFSYNEQFF.

This rearrangement joins TRBV7-9 to TRBJ2-7; TCRdb returns TRBD1, unconfirmable since there is no DNA. CDR1 and CDR2 from the germline V gene are SEHNR and FQNEAQ (reference sequence). The CDR3 runs 14 residues. This CDR3 reads CASSLLQGGDEQYF.

J is TRBJ2-1 and V is TRBV11-3; the TCRdb D gene call, TRBD1, has no DNA to confirm it. There are 13 residues in the CDR3. Germline CDR1 reads SGHNT; CDR2 reads YENEEA. The CDR3 loop is CASRITDRDAQFF.

The chain couples TRBV3-1 to TRBJ2-2. This CDR3 is 17 amino acids long. Germline CDR1 and CDR2: LGHDT and YNNKEL (reference sequence). CDR3 sequence: CASSQVRSSGNTGELFF.

The chain is built from TRBV9 and TRBJ2-1; the TRBD1 assignment by TCRdb is unverifiable without DNA. Germline V gives CDR1 SGDLS, CDR2 YYNGEE. The CDR3 runs 15 residues. The CDR3 region is CASSAQDRTHNEQFF. The full variable domain, with the rest looked up from reference TRBV9 and TRBJ2-1, is DSGVTQTPKHLITATGQRVTLRCSPRSGDLSVYWYQQSLDQGLQFLIQYYNGEERAKGNILERFSAQQFPDLHSELNLSSLELGDSALYFCASSAQDRTHNEQFFGPGTRLTVL.

This chain joins TRBV4-3 and TRBJ2-2. The CDR3 loop spans 17 amino acids. The germline CDR1 and CDR2 sequences are LGHNA and YSLEER. The CDR3 here is CASSQDLAGAGTGELFF.

The chain recombines TRBV20-1 with TRBJ2-7; TCRdb gives TRBD2 as the D gene, but with no DNA this cannot be confirmed. This CDR3 has 15 residues. Germline lookup yields CDR1 DFQATT and CDR2 SNEGSKA (reference sequence). The CDR3 sequence: CSARAASGPNYEQYF.

The rearrangement joins TRBV5-4 to TRBJ2-7; TCRdb outputs TRBD1, but without DNA this stays unchecked. There are 15 residues in the CDR3. Germline assignment: CDR1 SGHNT and CDR2 YYREEE (reference sequence). The CDR3 loop is CASSWTGGAWDEQYF.

This chain joins TRBV19 and TRBJ2-5; TCRdb names TRBD2, which stays unverified in the absence of DNA. This CDR3 is 13 amino acids long. The V gene's germline CDR1 is LNHDA and CDR2 SQIVND (reference sequence). This chain's CDR3 is CASSIRGGKTQYF.

The chain links TRBV2 to TRBJ2-3; TCRdb returns TRBD2, unconfirmable since there is no DNA. CDR1 and CDR2 from the germline V gene are SNHLY and FYNNEI. The CDR3 is 14 amino acids. CDR3 sequence reads: CARPTSGGADTQYF. The entire variable domain, with the rest obtained from reference TRBV2 and TRBJ2-3, is as follows: EPEVTQTPSHQVTQMGQEVILRCVPISNHLYFYWYRQILGQKVEFLVSFYNNEISEKSEIFDDQFSVERPDGSNFTLKIRSTKLEDSAMYFCARPTSGGADTQYFGPGTRLTVL.

The chain recombines TRBV3-1 with TRBJ2-1; TCRdb proposes TRBD1, but this gene call is untestable without DNA. Germline V gene lookup returns CDR1 LGHDT and CDR2 YNNKEL (reference sequence). The CDR3 consists of 15 residues. This chain's CDR3 is CASSQGGISYNEQFF.

The chain couples TRBV12-3 or TRBV12-4 to TRBJ2-7; as DNA is missing, the TRBD1 call by TCRdb cannot be tested. The CDR3 loop spans 16 amino acids. CDR3 residues: CASSLEDRGNSYEQYF.

The chain combines TRBV12-3 or TRBV12-4 with TRBJ1-2. The CDR3 totals 17 residues. The CDR3 region is CASSWVLEDKEGDGYTF.